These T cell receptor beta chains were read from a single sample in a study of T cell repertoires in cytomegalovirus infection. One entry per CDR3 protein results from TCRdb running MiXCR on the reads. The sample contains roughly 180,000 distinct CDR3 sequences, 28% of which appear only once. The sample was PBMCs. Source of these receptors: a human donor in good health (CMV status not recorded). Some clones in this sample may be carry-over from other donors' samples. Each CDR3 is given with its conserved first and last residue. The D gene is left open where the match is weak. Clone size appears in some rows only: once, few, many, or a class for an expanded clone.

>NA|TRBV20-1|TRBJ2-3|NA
CSATKVSDTQYF
TGCAGTGCCACTAAGGTGTCAGATACGCAGTATTTT
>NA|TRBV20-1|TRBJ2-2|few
CSAPSPGRMNTGELFF
TGCAGTGCCCCCAGTCCGGGACGCATGAACACCGGGGAGCTGTTTTTT
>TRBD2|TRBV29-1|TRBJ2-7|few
CSVDGGGDSYEQYF
TGCAGCGTTGATGGGGGGGGTGATTCCTACGAGCAGTACTTC
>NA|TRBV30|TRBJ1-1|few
CACGTLNTEAFF
TGTGCCTGCGGGACATTGAACACTGAAGCTTTCTTT
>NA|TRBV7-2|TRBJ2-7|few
CASSLAVLGWYEQYF
TGTGCCAGCAGCTTAGCAGTTCTAGGGTGGTACGAGCAGTACTTC
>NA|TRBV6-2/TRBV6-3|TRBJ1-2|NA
CASSDGPSYGYTF
TGTGCCAGCAGTGACGGGCCCTCGTATGGCTACACCTTC
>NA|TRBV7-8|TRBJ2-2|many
CASSLADTGELFF
TGTGCCAGCAGCTTGGCTGACACCGGGGAGCTGTTTTTT
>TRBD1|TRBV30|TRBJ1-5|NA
CACESTGGQPQHF
TGTGCCTGCGAATCGACAGGGGGTCAGCCCCAGCATTTT
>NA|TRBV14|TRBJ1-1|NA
CASSLSLDSEAFF
TGTGCCAGCAGCCTAAGCTTGGACAGCGAAGCTTTCTTT
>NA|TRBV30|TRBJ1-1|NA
CAWSVMGALPYPTEAFF
TGTGCCTGGAGTGTGATGGGGGCCCTCCCCTATCCCACTGAAGCTTTCTTT
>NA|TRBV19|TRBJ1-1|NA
CASSLPGTTEAFF
TGTGCCAGTAGTCTTCCCGGAACGACTGAAGCTTTCTTT
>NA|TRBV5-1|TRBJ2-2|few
CASSIAGAANTGELFF
TGCGCCAGCAGCATCGCGGGGGCGGCTAACACCGGGGAGCTGTTTTTT
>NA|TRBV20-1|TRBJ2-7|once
CSARHTGSYEQYF
TGCAGTGCTAGGCACACGGGCTCCTACGAGCAGTACTTC
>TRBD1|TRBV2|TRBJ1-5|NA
CASNRRGLGNQPQHF
TGTGCCAGCAACCGCAGGGGGCTTGGCAATCAGCCCCAGCATTTT
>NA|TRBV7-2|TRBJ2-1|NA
CASSLLGGTHADEQFF
TGTGCCAGCAGCTTATTAGGAGGGACGCATGCCGATGAGCAGTTCTTC
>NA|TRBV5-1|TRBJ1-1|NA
CASSRGALAEAFF
TGCGCCAGCAGTCGCGGAGCCCTAGCTGAAGCTTTCTTT
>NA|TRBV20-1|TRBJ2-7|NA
CSAQTSYEQYF
TGCAGTGCGCAGACTAGCTACGAGCAGTACTTC
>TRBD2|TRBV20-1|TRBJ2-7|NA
CSARGLAGGEDQYF
TGCAGTGCTAGAGGACTAGCGGGGGGTGAAGACCAGTACTTC